This T cell receptor (beta chain) was sequenced in a study of cytomegalovirus exposure and HLA in healthy donors. PCR amplification relied on 60 Vbeta primers (plus 13 Jbeta primers). Here immunoSEQ multiplex PCR was the method, and the copy in TCRdb shows in-frame clones only, minus some. The sample includes about 210,000 clones, approximately 80% of them seen just once. The CDR3 sequence is 19 residues long. V dropped 4 bases and J dropped 6; count of bases not matched to a gene: 19. Germline CDR1 is MDHEN and CDR2 is SYDVKM. The TCR comes from a young woman in good health and CMV-seropositive. Material for sequencing was PBMCs. The J gene is TRBJ2-3, the V gene TRBV28; TRBD2 agrees at 10 bases. The CDR3 loop is CASSSRAGLFLAGEDTQYF. The CDR3 nucleotides are TGTGCCAGCAGTTCTAGGGCAGGGTTGTTTCTAGCGGGAGAGGATACGCAGTATTTT.